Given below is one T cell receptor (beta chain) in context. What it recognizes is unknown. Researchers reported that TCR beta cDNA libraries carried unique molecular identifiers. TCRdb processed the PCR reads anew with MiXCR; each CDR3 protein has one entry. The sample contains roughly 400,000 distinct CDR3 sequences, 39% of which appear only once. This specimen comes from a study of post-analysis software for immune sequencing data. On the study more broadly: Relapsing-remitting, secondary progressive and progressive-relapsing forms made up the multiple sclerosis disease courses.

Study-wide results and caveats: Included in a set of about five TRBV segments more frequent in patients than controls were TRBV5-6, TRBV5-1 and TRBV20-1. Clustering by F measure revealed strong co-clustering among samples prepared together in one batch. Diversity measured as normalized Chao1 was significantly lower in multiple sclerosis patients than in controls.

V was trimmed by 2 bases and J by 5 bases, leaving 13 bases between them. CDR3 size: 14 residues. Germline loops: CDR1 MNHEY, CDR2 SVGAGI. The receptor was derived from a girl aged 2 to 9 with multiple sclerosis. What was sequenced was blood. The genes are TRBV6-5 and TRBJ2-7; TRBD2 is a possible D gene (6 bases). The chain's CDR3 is CASSYGGRRDEQYF. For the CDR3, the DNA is TGTGCCAGCAGTTACGGTGGGAGGAGAGACGAGCAGTACTTC.